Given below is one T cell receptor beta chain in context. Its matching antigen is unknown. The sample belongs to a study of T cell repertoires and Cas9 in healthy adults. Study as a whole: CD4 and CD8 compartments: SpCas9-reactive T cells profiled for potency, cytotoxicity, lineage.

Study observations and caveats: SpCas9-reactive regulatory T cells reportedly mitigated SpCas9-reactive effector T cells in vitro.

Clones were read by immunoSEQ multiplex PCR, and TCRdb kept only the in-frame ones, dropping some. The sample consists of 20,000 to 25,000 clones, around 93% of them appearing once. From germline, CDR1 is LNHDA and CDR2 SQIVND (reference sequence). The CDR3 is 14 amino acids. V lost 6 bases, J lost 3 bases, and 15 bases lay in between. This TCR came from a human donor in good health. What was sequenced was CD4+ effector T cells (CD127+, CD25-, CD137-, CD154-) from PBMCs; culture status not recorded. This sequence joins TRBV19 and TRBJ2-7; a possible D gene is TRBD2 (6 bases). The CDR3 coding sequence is TGTGCCAGTAGCTCCGGAGGGTCCCTCTACGAGCAGTACTTC. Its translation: CASSSGGSLYEQYF.